This entry lists 20 T cell receptor beta chains sequenced from one sample in a study of blood T cell repertoires in COVID-19. Repertoires were generated with immunoSEQ multiplex PCR, while TCRdb's copy carries only in-frame clones and drops some. This table holds just under 95,000 clones, under 90% found once. Sequencing used peripheral blood. The receptor set was obtained from a human donor in a cohort sampled during active COVID-19.

The chain carries TRBV18 and TRBJ1-5, with D perhaps matching TRBD1 (6 bases). Germline V gives CDR1 KGHSH, CDR2 LQKENI. V gave up 6 bases and J gave up 4 bases, with 19 bases separating them. This CDR3 has 16 amino acids. The CDR3 nucleotides are TGTGCCAGCTCCCCTTCGACAGGTAGCCTTAATCAGCCCCAGCATTTT. Translation: CASSPSTGSLNQPQHF.

The chain carries TRBV2 and TRBJ2-2, with D possibly matching TRBD2 (5 bases). V was clipped by 8 bases and J by 8 bases, with 15 bases between them. Germline V gives CDR1 SNHLY, CDR2 FYNNEI. The CDR3 runs to 13 residues. The CDR3 reads CASARMGAGELFF. DNA for the CDR3: TGTGCCAGCGCCAGGATGGGAGCGGGGGAGCTGTTTTTT.

V is TRBV28 and J is TRBJ2-7; 10 nucleotides match TRBD2. With V trimmed by 6 bases and J by 5 bases, 7 bases remained unmatched. The CDR3 has 14 amino acids. Germline values: CDR1 MDHEN, CDR2 SYDVKM. CDR3 nucleotides: TGTGCCAGCAGGGGTAGCGGGAGGTCGGACGAGCAGTACTTC. Residues: CASRGSGRSDEQYF.

V is TRBV28 and J is TRBJ2-7; the match to TRBD1 covers 10 bases. The germline gives CDR1 MDHEN, CDR2 SYDVKM. The CDR3 contains 15 residues. Unmatched junction bases numbered 12, after V lost 6 bases and J lost 7 bases. CDR3 bases: TGTGCCAGCAGAAAGCTGACAGGGGGCGTGGGGGAGCAGTACTTC. Its protein is CASRKLTGGVGEQYF.

J is TRBJ1-2 and V is TRBV6-6; D is unclear. The CDR3 runs 13 residues. Trimming removed 0 bases at V and 2 bases at J, with 4 bases between. The V gene's germline CDR1 is MNHNY and CDR2 SVGAGI (reference sequence). CDR3: CASSYSRNYGYTF. In nucleotides, the CDR3 is TGTGCCAGCAGTTACTCCAGAAACTATGGCTACACCTTC.

V usage is TRBV6-6 and J usage is TRBJ1-6, with TRBD1 matching 9 bases. Germline trimming cut 5 bases from V and 7 bases from J; bases unmatched to any gene: 6. Germline CDR1 and CDR2: MNHNY and SVGAGI (reference sequence). The CDR3 totals 15 residues. This CDR3 is CASSPTGGSNSPLHF. CDR3 coding DNA: TGTGCCAGCAGTCCGACAGGGGGTTCGAATTCACCCCTCCACTTT.

The CDR3 sequence is CASSLVTSGYEQYF. The CDR3, as DNA: TGTGCCAGCAGCTTGGTCACTAGCGGGTACGAGCAGTACTTC. The V and J genes are TRBV5-6 and TRBJ2-7; 9 bases fit TRBD2. The junction had 2 bases not matched to a gene; V was cut back by 0 bases and J by 4 bases. The CDR3 totals 14 residues. Germline V CDR1 and CDR2: SGHDT, YYEEEE. Variable domain in full (rest from reference TRBV5-6 and TRBJ2-7): DAGVTQSPTHLIKTRGQQVTLRCSPKSGHDTVSWYQQALGQGPQFIFQYYEEEERQRGNFPDRFSGHQFPNYSSELNVNALLLGDSALYLCASSLVTSGYEQYFGPGTRLTVT.

The chain has TRBV5-1 and TRBJ2-1; TRBD2 is a possible D gene (7 bases). The CDR3 is 14 residues long. Germline-derived CDR1 and CDR2 are SGHRS and YFSETQ. V lost 0 bases and J 8 bases, leaving 12 bases between the germline ends. The CDR3, as DNA: TGCGCCAGCAGCTTGGGGGAGGGGGGACATGAGCAGTTCTTC. It translates to CASSLGEGGHEQFF.

CDR3 residues: CAWSVDSNQPQHF. As DNA, the CDR3 is TGTGCCTGGAGTGTGGACTCGAATCAGCCCCAGCATTTT. This chain uses TRBV30 with TRBJ1-5, with unresolved D. Trimming stripped 0 bases from V and 4 bases from J, with 7 bases between. Germline V lookup: CDR1 GTSNPN, CDR2 SVGIG (reference sequence). There are 13 residues in the CDR3.

The gene calls are TRBV30 and TRBJ2-7; D perhaps matches TRBD1 (6 bases). CDR3 length equals 12 residues. Trimming removed 5 bases from V and 6 bases from J, with 14 bases in between. Germline CDR1 and CDR2: GTSNPN and SVGIG (reference sequence). Written as DNA, the CDR3 is TGTGCCTGGTCTACAGGGTACGGCGAGCAGTACTTC. Translation: CAWSTGYGEQYF.

In regard to this clone: The identical CDR3 is also encoded by other nucleotide sequences in the sample. The V call is TRBV18, the J call TRBJ1-1, with D unclear. The germline V gene encodes CDR1 KGHSH and CDR2 LQKENI. V gave up 2 bases and J gave up 3 bases, with 7 bases separating them. The CDR3 runs 13 residues. The CDR3 is CASSPSRDTEAFF. The DNA for the CDR3 is TGTGCCAGCTCACCAAGTCGGGACACTGAAGCTTTCTTT.

The chain recombines TRBV6-5 with TRBJ2-5; 7 bases fit TRBD2. The CDR3 loop spans 15 amino acids. The junction had 8 bases not matched to a gene; V was cut back by 2 bases and J by 5 bases. CDR1 is MNHEY and CDR2 is SVGAGI in the germline V gene. The CDR3: CASSYPLAEGETQYF. The CDR3 bases are TGTGCCAGCAGTTACCCTCTAGCGGAGGGGGAGACCCAGTACTTC.

This clone was counted a single time. The chain combines TRBV29-1 with TRBJ2-1; D unclear. There are 14 residues in the CDR3. Germline V CDR1 and CDR2: SQVTM, ANQGSEA. V gave up 0 bases and J gave up 5 bases, with 11 bases separating them. The CDR3 DNA reads TGCAGCGTTGAAGATCTGGCCGTTAACAATGAGCAGTTCTTC. Amino acid sequence: CSVEDLAVNNEQFF.

The gene calls are TRBV10-1 and TRBJ2-3, with TRBD1 identical over 12 bases. CDR3 length: 16 amino acids. Trimming cost V 4 bases and J 2 bases; bases outside gene matches: 4. In germline, CDR1 is WNHNN, CDR2 SYGVQD (reference sequence). For the CDR3, the DNA is TGCGCCAGCAGTGGGGCGGGACAGGGGGCCACAGATACGCAGTATTTT. As protein: CASSGAGQGATDTQYF.

The CDR3 coding sequence is TGTGCCAGCAGCTTAGGTATGCAGGGGTCCTCTGGGGCCAACGTCCTGACTTTC. Its protein is CASSLGMQGSSGANVLTF. This sequence joins TRBV7-6 and TRBJ2-6; TRBD1 is a possible D gene (6 bases). Germline V gene data show CDR1 as SGHVS and CDR2 as FNYEAQ. Trimming shortened V by 1 base and J by 0 bases, and 13 bases separated the two germline ends. The CDR3 runs to 18 residues.

The V call is TRBV30, the J call TRBJ1-5; no clear D. Germline V CDR1 and CDR2: GTSNPN, SVGIG (reference sequence). V was shortened by 0 bases and J by 4 bases, with 16 bases between the two germline ends. This CDR3 contains 16 residues. Written as DNA, the CDR3 is TGTGCCTGGAGTGTAGAGGGCCGAGGCAGGAATCAGCCCCAGCATTTT. Residues: CAWSVEGRGRNQPQHF.

The chain uses TRBV11-2 and TRBJ2-2; TRBD2 agrees at 7 bases. This CDR3 comprises 14 residues. Germline CDR1 reads SGHAT; CDR2 reads FQNNGV. The ends lost 4 bases at V and 1 base at J; junction bases unmatched: 0. CDR3 coding DNA: TGTGCCAGCAGCTGGGGGGGGAACACCGGGGAGCTGTTTTTT. Protein: CASSWGGNTGELFF.

This clone appeared once. The chain recombines TRBV12-5 with TRBJ2-1; D possibly corresponds to TRBD1 (6 bases). Germline V gives CDR1 LGHNT, CDR2 FRNRAP. The length of the CDR3 is 17 residues. Trimming stripped 3 bases from V and 9 bases from J, with 24 bases between. This CDR3 reads CASGLLEGSGAMAEQFF. CDR3 DNA: TGTGCTAGTGGTTTACTCGAGGGGTCAGGGGCGATGGCTGAGCAGTTCTTC.

The chain uses TRBV28 and TRBJ1-1, with 8 bases matching TRBD1. This CDR3 contains 14 residues. From germline, CDR1 is MDHEN and CDR2 SYDVKM. After removal of 5 bases from V and 4 bases from J, the junction contained 6 bases not matched to a gene. The DNA of the CDR3 is TGTGCCAGCAGTGCAGGGGGCGAGGTCACTGAAGCTTTCTTT. Translated, it gives CASSAGGEVTEAFF.

The J gene is TRBJ2-1, the V gene TRBV9; 7 bases are shared with TRBD2. CDR3 length equals 15 residues. V lost 4 bases, J lost 5 bases, and 9 bases stayed unmatched. The germline gives CDR1 SGDLS, CDR2 YYNGEE. CDR3 in DNA: TGTGCCAGCAGCTTGGGCGGGAGCCAGAACAATGAGCAGTTCTTC. Amino acid sequence: CASSLGGSQNNEQFF.